This T cell receptor beta chain was obtained from a study of T cells in women clearing cervical HPV infection. Study-level background: Case blood drawn at lesion detection; control blood after infection cleared.

Study-level results: TRBV6-7 abundance was lower in cases than controls (around 0.11% versus 0.15%).

CDR1 and CDR2 (germline): SGHAT, FQDESV (reference sequence). The CDR3 runs 15 residues. V was trimmed by 1 base and J by 8 bases, leaving 15 bases between them. Measured with immunoSEQ multiplex PCR; TCRdb has only the in-frame clones, and not every one. This sample's table has around 25,000 clones. As to this clone: The antigen is unknown. The CDR3 goes on 3 residues after the read ends, and that part is filled in from the germline J gene.

Sequencing was done on a sample of blood buffy coat. The TCR originated in a woman aged 18 to 75 with a cervical HPV16 infection that either progressed to CIN3+ or cleared (not recorded which). The chain uses TRBV11-1 and TRBJ2-1; a possible D gene is TRBD1 (6 bases). CDR3 DNA, as far as it was read: TGTGCCAGCAGCTTAGTACAGGGCTGGGGCTATGAG. It encodes CASSLVQGWGYE. Given in full, the CDR3 is CASSLVQGWGYEQFF.